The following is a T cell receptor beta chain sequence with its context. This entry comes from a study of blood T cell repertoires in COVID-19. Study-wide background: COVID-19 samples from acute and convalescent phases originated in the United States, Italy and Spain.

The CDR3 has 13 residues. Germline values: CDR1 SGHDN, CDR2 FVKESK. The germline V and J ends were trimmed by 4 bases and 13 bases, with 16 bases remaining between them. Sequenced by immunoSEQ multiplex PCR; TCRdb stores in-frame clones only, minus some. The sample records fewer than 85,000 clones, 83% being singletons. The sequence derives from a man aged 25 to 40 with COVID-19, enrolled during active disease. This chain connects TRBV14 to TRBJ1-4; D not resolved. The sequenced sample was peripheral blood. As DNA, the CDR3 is TGTGCCAGCAGCCCACAACCCCCCCATCGACTGTTTTTT. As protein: CASSPQPPHRLFF.